This TCR beta chain was captured by sequencing in a study of T cells after yellow fever vaccination. The sample holds a few counts of this clonotype. What it recognizes is unknown. This CDR3 is 11 amino acids long. Germline values: CDR1 SQVTM, CDR2 ANQGSEA. V lost 2 bases and J 6 bases, leaving 8 bases between the germline ends. Study-level findings and limits: Clonotype sharing between CD4 and CD8 compartments was small. The bulk population could contribute abundant contaminating clonotypes to FACS-sorted repertoires.

MiXCR was run by TCRdb on the 5' RACE reads, yielding one entry per CDR3 protein. This sample has fewer than 500,000 distinct CDR3 sequences, with about 17% found just once. The TCR was taken from a man aged 18 to 29 who received the YFV17D yellow fever vaccine. V and J are TRBV29-1 and TRBJ2-7; a weak D match, TRBD2 (5 bases). The input for sequencing was PBMCs, taken before the yellow fever booster vaccination. CDR3: CSVERRGEQYF. The CDR3 DNA follows: TGCAGCGTTGAACGACGGGGCGAGCAGTACTTC.